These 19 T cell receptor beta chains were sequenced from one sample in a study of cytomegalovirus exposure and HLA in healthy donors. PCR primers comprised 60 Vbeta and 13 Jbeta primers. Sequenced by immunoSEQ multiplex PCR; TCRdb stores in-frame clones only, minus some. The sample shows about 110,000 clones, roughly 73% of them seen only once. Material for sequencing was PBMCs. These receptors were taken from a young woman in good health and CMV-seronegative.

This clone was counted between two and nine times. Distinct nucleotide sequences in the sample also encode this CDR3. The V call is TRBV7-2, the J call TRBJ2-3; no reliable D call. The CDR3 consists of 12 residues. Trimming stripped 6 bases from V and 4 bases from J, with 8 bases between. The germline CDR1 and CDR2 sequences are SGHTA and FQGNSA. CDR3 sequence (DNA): TGTGCCAGCAGTCTGAGTGCAGATACGCAGTATTTT. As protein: CASSLSADTQYF. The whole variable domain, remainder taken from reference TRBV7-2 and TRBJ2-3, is GAGVSQSPSNKVTEKGKDVELRCDPISGHTALYWYRQSLGQGLEFLIYFQGNSAPDKSGLPSDRFSAERTGGSVSTLTIQRTQQEDSAVYLCASSLSADTQYFGPGTRLTVL.

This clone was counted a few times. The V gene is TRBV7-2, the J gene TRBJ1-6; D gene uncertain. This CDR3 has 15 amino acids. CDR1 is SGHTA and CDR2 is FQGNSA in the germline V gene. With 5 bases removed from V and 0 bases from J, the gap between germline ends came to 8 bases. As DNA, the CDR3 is TGTGCCAGCAGCCCCTCTAGCTCCTATAATTCACCCCTCCACTTT. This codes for CASSPSSSYNSPLHF.

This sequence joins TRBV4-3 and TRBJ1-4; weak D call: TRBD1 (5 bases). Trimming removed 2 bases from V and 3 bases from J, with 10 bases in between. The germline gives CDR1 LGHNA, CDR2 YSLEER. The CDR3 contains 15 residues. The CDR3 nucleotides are TGCGCCAGCAGCCAACTGAAAGGGGCTAATGAAAAACTGTTTTTT. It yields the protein CASSQLKGANEKLFF.

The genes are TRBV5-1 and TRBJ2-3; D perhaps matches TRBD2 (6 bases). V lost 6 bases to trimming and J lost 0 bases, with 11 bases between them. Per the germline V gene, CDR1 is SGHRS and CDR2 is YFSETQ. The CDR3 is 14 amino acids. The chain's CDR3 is CASTRGSSTDTQYF. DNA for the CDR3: TGCGCCAGCACTCGGGGGAGCAGCACAGATACGCAGTATTTT.

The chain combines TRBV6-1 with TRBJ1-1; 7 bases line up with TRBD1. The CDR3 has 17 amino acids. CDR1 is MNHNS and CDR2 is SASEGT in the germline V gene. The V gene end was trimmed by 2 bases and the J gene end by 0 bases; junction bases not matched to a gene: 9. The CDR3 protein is CASSEPYLTGMNTEAFF. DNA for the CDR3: TGTGCCAGCAGTGAACCCTATTTGACAGGGATGAACACTGAAGCTTTCTTT.

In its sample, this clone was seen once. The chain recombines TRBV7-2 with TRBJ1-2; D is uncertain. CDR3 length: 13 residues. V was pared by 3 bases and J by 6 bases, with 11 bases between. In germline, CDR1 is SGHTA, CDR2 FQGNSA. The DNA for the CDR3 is TGTGCCAGCAGCTTTTACCTCAGCGATGGCTACACCTTC. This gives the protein CASSFYLSDGYTF.

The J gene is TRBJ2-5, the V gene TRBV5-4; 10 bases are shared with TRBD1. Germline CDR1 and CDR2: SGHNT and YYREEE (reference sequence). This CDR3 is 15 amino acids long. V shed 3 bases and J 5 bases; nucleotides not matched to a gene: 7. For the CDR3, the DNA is TGTGCCAGCAGCTGGGGACAGGGGTCCGAGGAGACCCAGTACTTC. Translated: CASSWGQGSEETQYF.

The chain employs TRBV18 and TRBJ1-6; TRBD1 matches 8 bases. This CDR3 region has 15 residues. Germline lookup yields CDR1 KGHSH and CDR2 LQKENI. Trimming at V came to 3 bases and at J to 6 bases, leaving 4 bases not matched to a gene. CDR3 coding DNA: TGTGCCAGCTCACCGACAGGGGAAGTTAATTCACCCCTCCACTTT. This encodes CASSPTGEVNSPLHF.

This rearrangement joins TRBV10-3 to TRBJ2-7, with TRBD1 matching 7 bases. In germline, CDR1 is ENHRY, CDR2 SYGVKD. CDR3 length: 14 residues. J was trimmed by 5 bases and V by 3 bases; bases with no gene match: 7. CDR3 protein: CAISETGEYHEQYF. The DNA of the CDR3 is TGTGCCATCAGTGAAACAGGGGAATACCACGAGCAGTACTTC.

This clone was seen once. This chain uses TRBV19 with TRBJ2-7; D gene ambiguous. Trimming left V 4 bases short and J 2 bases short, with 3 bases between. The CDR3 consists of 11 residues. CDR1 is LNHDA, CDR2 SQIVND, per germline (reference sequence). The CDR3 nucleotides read TGTGCCAGTAGTACAACCTACGAGCAGTACTTC. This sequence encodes CASSTTYEQYF.

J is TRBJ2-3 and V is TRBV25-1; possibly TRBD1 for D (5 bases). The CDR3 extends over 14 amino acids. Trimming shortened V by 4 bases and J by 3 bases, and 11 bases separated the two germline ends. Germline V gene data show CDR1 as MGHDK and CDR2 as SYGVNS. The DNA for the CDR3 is TGTGCCAGCAGTGTTGCCGACAGAACAGATACGCAGTATTTT. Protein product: CASSVADRTDTQYF.

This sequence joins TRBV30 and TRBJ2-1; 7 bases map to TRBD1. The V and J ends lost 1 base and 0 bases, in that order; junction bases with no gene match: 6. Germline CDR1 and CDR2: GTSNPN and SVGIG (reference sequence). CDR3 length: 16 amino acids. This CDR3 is CAWSAGQPRSYNEQFF. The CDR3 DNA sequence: TGTGCCTGGAGTGCGGGACAGCCCCGCTCCTACAATGAGCAGTTCTTC.

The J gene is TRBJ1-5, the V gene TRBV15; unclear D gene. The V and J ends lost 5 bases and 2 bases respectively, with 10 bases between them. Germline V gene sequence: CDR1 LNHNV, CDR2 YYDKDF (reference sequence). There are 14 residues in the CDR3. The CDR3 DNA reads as TGTGCCACCAGCCGCGGAGGAGGCAATCAGCCCCAGCATTTT. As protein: CATSRGGGNQPQHF.

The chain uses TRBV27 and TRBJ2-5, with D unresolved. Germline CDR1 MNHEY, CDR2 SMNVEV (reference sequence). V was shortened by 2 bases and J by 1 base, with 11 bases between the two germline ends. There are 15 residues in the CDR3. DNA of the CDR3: TGTGCCAGCAGTTTAGGAAGCGCCTTCCAAGAGACCCAGTACTTC. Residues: CASSLGSAFQETQYF.

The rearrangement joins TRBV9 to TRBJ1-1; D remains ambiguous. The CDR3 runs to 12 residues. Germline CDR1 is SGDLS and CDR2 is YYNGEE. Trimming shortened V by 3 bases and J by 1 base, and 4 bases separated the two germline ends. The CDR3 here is CASSDSNTEAFF. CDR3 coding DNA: TGTGCCAGCAGCGACTCGAACACTGAAGCTTTCTTT. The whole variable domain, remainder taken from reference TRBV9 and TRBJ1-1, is DSGVTQTPKHLITATGQRVTLRCSPRSGDLSVYWYQQSLDQGLQFLIQYYNGEERAKGNILERFSAQQFPDLHSELNLSSLELGDSALYFCASSDSNTEAFFGQGTRLTVV.

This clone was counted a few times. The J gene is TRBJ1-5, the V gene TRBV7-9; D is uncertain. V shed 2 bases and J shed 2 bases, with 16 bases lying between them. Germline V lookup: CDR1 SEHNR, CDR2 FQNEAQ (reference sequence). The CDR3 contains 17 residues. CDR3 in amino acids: CASSLSSARRGNQPQHF. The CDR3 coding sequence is TGTGCCAGCAGCTTATCCAGCGCCAGACGCGGCAATCAGCCCCAGCATTTT.

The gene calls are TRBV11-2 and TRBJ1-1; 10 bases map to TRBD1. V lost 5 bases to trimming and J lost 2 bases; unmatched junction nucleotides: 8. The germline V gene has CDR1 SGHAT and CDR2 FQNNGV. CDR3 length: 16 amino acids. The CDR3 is CASSTLDRGHNTEAFF. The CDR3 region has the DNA TGTGCCAGCAGCACCCTCGACAGGGGGCATAACACTGAAGCTTTCTTT.

The CDR3 loop is CASSRDRMQGYTF. For the CDR3, the DNA is TGTGCCAGCAGTCGTGACAGGATGCAGGGCTACACCTTC. The chain uses TRBV6-5 and TRBJ1-2; perhaps TRBD1 as D (6 bases). The CDR3 sequence is 13 residues long. Germline lookup yields CDR1 MNHEY and CDR2 SVGAGI. Trimming cost V 5 bases and J 8 bases, with 15 bases left between them.

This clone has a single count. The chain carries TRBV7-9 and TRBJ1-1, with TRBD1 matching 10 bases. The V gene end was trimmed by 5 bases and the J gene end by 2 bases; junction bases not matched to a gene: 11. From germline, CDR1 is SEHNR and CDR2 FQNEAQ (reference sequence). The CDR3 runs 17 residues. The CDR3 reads CASSKTGTGAFNTEAFF. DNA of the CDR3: TGTGCCAGCAGCAAAACCGGGACAGGGGCCTTTAACACTGAAGCTTTCTTT.